This T cell receptor beta chain was identified during a study of T-cell reconstitution after alpha-beta-depleted transplantation in children. CDR3 length equals 15 residues. The germline V gene encodes CDR1 SEHNR and CDR2 FQNEAQ (reference sequence). Trimming shortened V by 0 bases and J by 0 bases, and 8 bases separated the two germline ends. A TCRbeta library incorporating unique molecular identifiers was prepared. TCRdb analysed the PCR reads with MiXCR anew, one entry per CDR3 protein. The sample gives around 370,000 distinct CDR3 sequences, around a tenth of which show up once; 2% to 3% is in the top ten. A few counts support this clonotype.

The sequenced sample was PBMCs from the stem cell graft donor, obtained from the stem cell graft. The V call is TRBV7-9, the J call TRBJ1-1; D is unclear. This receptor was obtained from a human donor who donated a stem cell graft to a child with acute lymphoblastic leukemia. CDR3 region: CASSLARFMNTEAFF. CDR3 DNA: TGTGCCAGCAGCTTAGCGCGATTCATGAACACTGAAGCTTTCTTT.